This section outlines one T cell receptor (beta chain) sequence together with its context. CDR1 and CDR2 from the germline V gene are SNHLY and FYNNEI. Trimming removed 10 bases from V and 0 bases from J, with 13 bases in between. This CDR3 contains 14 residues. This table comes from immunoSEQ multiplex PCR, and its TCRdb copy is limited to in-frame clones, with some not included. The data show tens of thousands of clones, about 89% seen once. The sample belongs to a study of T cell responses to AZD1222 COVID-19 vaccine. The origin of this receptor is an adult who received the AZD1222 COVID-19 vaccine. The V call is TRBV2, the J call TRBJ2-1; D is possibly TRBD2 (7 bases). The starting material was peripheral blood, obtained 28 days after the second AZD1222 dose. CDR3 in amino acids: CATNREGSYNEQFF. The CDR3 DNA follows: TGTGCCACCAACAGGGAGGGCTCCTACAATGAGCAGTTCTTC.